This T cell receptor (beta chain) is from a study of human T cells and chemical hapten exposure. Study at large: How much TCR each sample yielded varied, mostly because pooled library volumes differed slightly.

TCRdb independently ran MiXCR on the RACE reads; one entry per CDR3 protein. The sample holds 35,000 to 55,000 distinct CDR3 sequences, about 3.7% seen once. Trimming pared 6 bases from V and 4 bases from J, leaving 13 bases between. The CDR3 extends over 12 amino acids. Germline V gives CDR1 DFQATT, CDR2 SNEGSKA (reference sequence). Described time point: healthy volunteer bleed at 6 weeks. The starting material, unfractionated whole blood, was used for total RNA extraction. Ten or more counts support this clonotype. The sample taken for sequencing was whole blood. This chain links TRBV20-1 with TRBJ2-7; a possible D gene is TRBD2 (5 bases). This receptor was obtained from a human donor in good health. Some clones in this sample may be carry-over from other donors' samples. The CDR3 DNA reads TGCAGTGCCCAGGATCGCGGGTACGAGCAGTACTTC. This sequence encodes CSAQDRGYEQYF.